These T cell receptor beta chains were read from a single sample in a study of OX40 agonist ivuxolimab in advanced cancers. TCRdb's copy holds only in-frame clones and misses some; the assay was immunoSEQ multiplex PCR. The sample includes some 40,000 clones, roughly 90% seen only once; the top ten take 15%. The sample was CD4+ or CD8+ T cells sorted from blood, taken in a trial of the OX40 agonist ivuxolimab. Every receptor here comes from an adult with an advanced solid tumor such as melanoma, head and neck, liver or kidney cancer. The CDR3 runs from the conserved cysteine through the conserved F or W. A D gene is named only where the DNA matches it firmly. Clone size is given for some rows only: seen once, a few or many times, or a class if the clone is expanded.

v_gene	d_gene	j_gene	abundance	CDR3nt	CDR3aa
TRBV11-2	NA	TRBJ2-5	NA	TGTGCCAGCAGCCCACCCCCGACTACCATGGGAGAGACCCAGTACTTC	CASSPPPTTMGETQYF
TRBV9	TRBD2	TRBJ2-4	NA	TGTGCCAGCAGCGTTTACGCGGGAGCAGCCAAAAACATTCAGTACTTC	CASSVYAGAAKNIQYF
TRBV2	TRBD2	TRBJ2-7	NA	TGTGCCAGCAAAGAGCTAGCGGGATTCTCCTACGAGCAGTACTTC	CASKELAGFSYEQYF
TRBV6-6	NA	TRBJ2-1	NA	TGTGCCACCAGTCCGACCCTTTTGAATGAGCAGTTCTTC	CATSPTLLNEQFF
TRBV27	NA	TRBJ2-2	NA	TGTGCCACCAGGGAGGGGGCTGGGACCGGGGAGCTGTTTTTT	CATREGAGTGELFF
TRBV10-1	TRBD1	TRBJ1-1	NA	TGCGCCAGCAGTGAGTCCGGGACAGCGAACACTGAAGCTTTCTTT	CASSESGTANTEAFF
TRBV9	NA	TRBJ1-2	NA	TGTGCCAGCAGCGCCCCCGGGGAGGGGTATGGCTACACCTTC	CASSAPGEGYGYTF
TRBV18	NA	TRBJ2-7	NA	TGTGCCAGCAACGACAGGAGCTCCTACGAGCAGTACTTC	CASNDRSSYEQYF
TRBV4-1	TRBD2	TRBJ2-7	NA	TGCGCCAGCAGCCAAGGACTAGCGGGCGCCTACGAGCAGTACTTC	CASSQGLAGAYEQYF
TRBV11-2	NA	TRBJ1-5	NA	TGTGCCAGCAGCCTTTTGGAAGAATTGCCCCAGCATTTT	CASSLLEELPQHF
TRBV30	NA	TRBJ2-7	few	TGTGCCTGGGTAGGTGGTCCAACCTACGAGCAGTACTTC	CAWVGGPTYEQYF
TRBV4-1	NA	TRBJ1-5	NA	TGCGCCAGCAGCCAAGGGGAGGGGCTCGGGCAGCCCCAGCATTTT	CASSQGEGLGQPQHF
TRBV11-2	NA	TRBJ2-1	NA	TGTGCCAGCAGCTTAGAATTAGCGACTTACAATGAGCAGTTCTTC	CASSLELATYNEQFF
TRBV6-5	NA	TRBJ2-2	NA	TGTGCCAGCAGGTCCGTGCGAGGGGCCGGGGAGCTGTTTTTT	CASRSVRGAGELFF
TRBV29-1	TRBD2	TRBJ2-5	NA	TGCAGCGTTGACCCGGGACTAGCGGGAGTAGGGCCCCCCGAAGAGACCCAGTACTTC	CSVDPGLAGVGPPEETQYF
TRBV9	TRBD2	TRBJ2-3	NA	TGTGCCAGCAGCGCCCCAGGACTAGTCCCAGATACGCAGTATTTT	CASSAPGLVPDTQYF